A selection of T cell receptor beta chains follows, all from one sample in a study of spatial heterogeneity in lung cancer. Via MiXCR, TCRdb re-called the 5' RACE reads, giving one row per CDR3 protein. The table records about 52,000 distinct CDR3 sequences, roughly 7% of them present only once. Sequencing used PBMCs, obtained at follow-up. The receptor set was obtained from a female donor with early-stage non-small cell lung cancer. Each CDR3 is given with its conserved first and last residue. The order of the fields is V gene, J gene, CDR3 protein.

>TRBV28|TRBJ1-2
CASSQGLGYGYTF
>TRBV6-6|TRBJ2-2
CASGGSARELFF
>TRBV20-1|TRBJ1-6
CSGGKSITNSPLHF
>TRBV6-5|TRBJ1-6
CASRATRQGNSPLHF
>TRBV28|TRBJ2-4
CASSLFASGQAKNIQYF
>TRBV6-5|TRBJ2-7
CASTPGSGGTYEQYF
>TRBV7-2|TRBJ2-7
CASSTQHRGPTREQYF
>TRBV24-1|TRBJ1-1
CATSGRTSTIRFF
>TRBV7-9|TRBJ1-5
CASSLPNQPQHF
>TRBV27|TRBJ2-1
CASRSSGGAVQFF
>TRBV11-2|TRBJ2-2
CASSLVPGGQAGELFF
>TRBV20-1|TRBJ2-5
CSARLPTTVKETQYF
>TRBV5-1|TRBJ2-7
CASSATGTGSYEQYF
>TRBV18|TRBJ2-7
CASSPISSPLTAYEQYF
>TRBV29-1|TRBJ2-7
CSCGTGGPYEQYF
>TRBV20-1|TRBJ2-7
CSARDSGVQYF
>TRBV23-1|TRBJ1-5
CASSQSTRDSQDQPQHF
>TRBV20-1|TRBJ2-3
CSAPRSSGGRTDTQYF
>TRBV7-3|TRBJ1-6
CASSPRPQGPLHF
>TRBV7-6|TRBJ2-7
CASSLVRSNEQYF
>TRBV7-6|TRBJ2-1
CASSHYSEQFF
>TRBV28|TRBJ2-3
CASSSLERGTDTQYF
>TRBV7-2|TRBJ2-3
CASSFLAATTDTQYF
>TRBV20-1|TRBJ2-3
CSATRTGSPTDTQYF
>TRBV3-1|TRBJ2-3
CASSPPGVSTDTQYF
>TRBV12-3/TRBV12-4|TRBJ2-3
CASKVPGRADTQYF
>TRBV21-1|TRBJ1-4
CASSNLPLDRGKNEKLFF
>TRBV10-3|TRBJ1-1
CAVSEGSQGAAITEAFF
>TRBV20-1|TRBJ1-5
CSARDHGTGQPQHF
>TRBV4-1|TRBJ1-2
CASSQVRGDGYTF
>TRBV7-2|TRBJ2-7
CASSRTYEQYF
>TRBV12-3/TRBV12-4|TRBJ2-3
CASSRGLGTDTQYF
>TRBV28|TRBJ1-2
CASTPQGANYGYTF
>TRBV27|TRBJ2-3
CASSRDGGPDTQYF
>TRBV7-2|TRBJ2-1
CASSLAGFNEQFF
>TRBV3-1|TRBJ2-3
CASSQRTRTDTQYF
>TRBV7-2|TRBJ1-5
CASSSRLDRRNQPQHF
>TRBV3-1|TRBJ2-1
CASSFTGDNEQFF
>TRBV29-1|TRBJ1-1
CSVLEGLGTEAFF
>TRBV28|TRBJ2-5
CATSQAGGYQETQYF
>TRBV12-3/TRBV12-4|TRBJ2-5
CASSYLAAETQYF
>TRBV5-1|TRBJ2-6
CASSFSPLSGANVLTF
>TRBV24-1|TRBJ1-2
CATSPGQVSGYTF
>TRBV7-3|TRBJ1-2
CASRNLPGQFTF
>TRBV5-1|TRBJ1-1
CASSGGTAQNTEAFF
>TRBV5-1|TRBJ2-2
CASSLLADTGELFF